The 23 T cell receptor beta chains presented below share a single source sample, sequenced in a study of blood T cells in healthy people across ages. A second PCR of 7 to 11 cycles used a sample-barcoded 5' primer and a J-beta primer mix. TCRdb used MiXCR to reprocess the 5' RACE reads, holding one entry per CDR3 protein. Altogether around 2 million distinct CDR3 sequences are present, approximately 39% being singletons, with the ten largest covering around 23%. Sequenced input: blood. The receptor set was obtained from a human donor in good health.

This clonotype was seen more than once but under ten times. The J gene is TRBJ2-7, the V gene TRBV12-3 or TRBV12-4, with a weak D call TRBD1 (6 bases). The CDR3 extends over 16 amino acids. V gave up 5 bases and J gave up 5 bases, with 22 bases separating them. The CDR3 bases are TGTGCCAGCAGTCCGTCTCGGACAGTGGGGCAGGACGAGCAGTACTTC. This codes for CASSPSRTVGQDEQYF.

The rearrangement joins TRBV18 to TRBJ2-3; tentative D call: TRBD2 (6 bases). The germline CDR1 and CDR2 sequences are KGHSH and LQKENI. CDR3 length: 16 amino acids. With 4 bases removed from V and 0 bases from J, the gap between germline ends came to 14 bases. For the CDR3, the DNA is TGTGCCAGCTCACTCCGAGCTAGCGTAAGCACAGATACGCAGTATTTT. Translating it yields CASSLRASVSTDTQYF.

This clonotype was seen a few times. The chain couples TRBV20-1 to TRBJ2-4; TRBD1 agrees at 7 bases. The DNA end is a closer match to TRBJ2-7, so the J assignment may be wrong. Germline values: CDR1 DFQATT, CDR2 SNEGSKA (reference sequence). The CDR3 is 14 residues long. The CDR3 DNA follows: TGCAGTGCTAGAGACGGACAGGACTCCTACGAGCAGTACTTC. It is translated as CSARDGQDSYEQYF.

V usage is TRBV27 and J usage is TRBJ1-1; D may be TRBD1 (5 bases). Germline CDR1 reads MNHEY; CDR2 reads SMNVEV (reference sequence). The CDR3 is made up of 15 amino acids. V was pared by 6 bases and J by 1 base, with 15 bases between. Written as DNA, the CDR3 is TGTGCCAGCAGGTGGGGTGGGGGGACGAACACTGAAGCTTTCTTT. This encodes CASRWGGGTNTEAFF.

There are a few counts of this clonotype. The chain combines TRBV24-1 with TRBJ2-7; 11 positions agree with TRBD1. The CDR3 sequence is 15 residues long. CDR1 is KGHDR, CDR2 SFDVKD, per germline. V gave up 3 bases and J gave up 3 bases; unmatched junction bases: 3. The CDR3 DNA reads TGTGCCACCAGTGATCGGACAGGGGGCATCTACGAGCAGTACTTC. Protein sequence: CATSDRTGGIYEQYF.

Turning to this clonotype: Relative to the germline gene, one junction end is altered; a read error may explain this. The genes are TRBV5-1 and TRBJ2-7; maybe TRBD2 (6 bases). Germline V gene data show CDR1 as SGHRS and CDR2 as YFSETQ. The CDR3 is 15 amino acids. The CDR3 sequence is CASCLAGGSSYEQYF. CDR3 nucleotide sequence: TGCGCCAGCTGCTTGGCCGGAGGGAGCTCCTACGAGCAGTACTTC.

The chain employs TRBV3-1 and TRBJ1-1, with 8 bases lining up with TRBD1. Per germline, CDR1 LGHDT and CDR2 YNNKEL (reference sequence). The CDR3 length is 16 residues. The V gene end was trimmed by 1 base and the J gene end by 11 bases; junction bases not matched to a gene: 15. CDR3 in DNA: TGTGCCAGCAGCCAAGTCGGGGCCATAGGACAGGGACGGGCTTTCTTT. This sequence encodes CASSQVGAIGQGRAFF.

CDR3 DNA sequence: TGTGCCAGCAGGGTAGGAATTTACACAGATACGCAGTATTTT. Translation gives CASRVGIYTDTQYF. The chain has TRBV12-3 or TRBV12-4 and TRBJ2-3; D unresolved. The CDR3 contains 14 residues. Trimming shortened V by 6 bases and J by 2 bases, and 12 bases separated the two germline ends.

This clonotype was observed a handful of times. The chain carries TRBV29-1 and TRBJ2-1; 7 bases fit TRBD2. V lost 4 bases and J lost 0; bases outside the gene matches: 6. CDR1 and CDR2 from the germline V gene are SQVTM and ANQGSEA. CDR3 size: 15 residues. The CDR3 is CSVVEGTNSYNEQFF. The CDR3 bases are TGCAGCGTTGTCGAAGGGACTAACTCCTACAATGAGCAGTTCTTC.

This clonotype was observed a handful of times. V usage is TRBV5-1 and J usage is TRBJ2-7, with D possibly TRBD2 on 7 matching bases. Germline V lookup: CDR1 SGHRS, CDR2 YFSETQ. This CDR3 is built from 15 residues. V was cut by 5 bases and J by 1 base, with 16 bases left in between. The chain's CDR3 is CASRLRGGGSYEQYF. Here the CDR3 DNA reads TGCGCCAGCAGACTAAGAGGGGGGGGTTCCTACGAGCAGTACTTC.

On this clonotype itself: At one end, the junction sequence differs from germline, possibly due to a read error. The CDR3 DNA is TGCAGTGCTAGAGGTCATAATATGGGATCTAGCGTAACTAATGAAAAACCGTTTTTT. Protein: CSARGHNMGSSVTNEKPFF. This chain links TRBV20-1 with TRBJ1-4, with D unresolved. This CDR3 contains 19 residues. Germline V lookup: CDR1 DFQATT, CDR2 SNEGSKA (reference sequence).

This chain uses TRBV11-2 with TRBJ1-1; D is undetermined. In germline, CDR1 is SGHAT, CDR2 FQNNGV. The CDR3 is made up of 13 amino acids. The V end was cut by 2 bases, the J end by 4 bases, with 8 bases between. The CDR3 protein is CASSLPVVTEAFF. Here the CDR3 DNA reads TGTGCCAGCAGCTTACCGGTTGTCACTGAAGCTTTCTTT.

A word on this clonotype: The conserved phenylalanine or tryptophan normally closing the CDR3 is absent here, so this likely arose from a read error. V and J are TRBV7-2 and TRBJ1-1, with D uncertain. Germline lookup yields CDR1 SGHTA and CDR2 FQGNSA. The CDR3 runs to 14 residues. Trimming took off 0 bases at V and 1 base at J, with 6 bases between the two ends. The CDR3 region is CASSLATRNTEAFS. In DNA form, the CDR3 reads TGTGCCAGCAGCTTAGCGACGAGGAACACTGAAGCTTTCTCT.

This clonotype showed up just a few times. CDR3 amino acids: CASSNTGAYGYTF. The CDR3 region has the DNA TGTGCCAGCAGTAATACAGGGGCCTATGGCTACACCTTC. V and J are TRBV28 and TRBJ1-2, with 7 bases that match TRBD1. This CDR3 has 13 residues. Germline CDR1 and CDR2: MDHEN and SYDVKM. V gave up 5 bases and J gave up 4 bases; unmatched junction bases: 4.

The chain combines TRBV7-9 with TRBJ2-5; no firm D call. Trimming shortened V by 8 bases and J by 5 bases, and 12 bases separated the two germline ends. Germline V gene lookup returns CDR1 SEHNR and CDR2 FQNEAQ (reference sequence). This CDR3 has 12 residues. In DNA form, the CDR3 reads TGTGCCAGCCTCTTATCTGGGGAGACCCAGTACTTC. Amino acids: CASLLSGETQYF.

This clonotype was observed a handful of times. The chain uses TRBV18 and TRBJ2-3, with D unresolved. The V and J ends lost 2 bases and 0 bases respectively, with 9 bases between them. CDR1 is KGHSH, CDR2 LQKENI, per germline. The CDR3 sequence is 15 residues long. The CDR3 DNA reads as TGTGCCAGCTCACCAAACCCTGAAAGCACAGATACGCAGTATTTT. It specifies CASSPNPESTDTQYF.

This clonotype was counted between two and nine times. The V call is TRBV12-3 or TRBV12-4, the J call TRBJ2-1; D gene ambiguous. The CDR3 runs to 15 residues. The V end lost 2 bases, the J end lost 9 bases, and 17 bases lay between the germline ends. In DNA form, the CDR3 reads TGTGCCAGCAGTTTAAATCGCGGCGTTAGCAGTGAGCAGTTCTTC. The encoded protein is CASSLNRGVSSEQFF.

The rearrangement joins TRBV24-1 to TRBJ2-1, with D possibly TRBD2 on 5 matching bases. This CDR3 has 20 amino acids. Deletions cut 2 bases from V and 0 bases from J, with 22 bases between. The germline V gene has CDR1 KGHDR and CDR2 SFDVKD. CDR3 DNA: TGTGCCACCAGTGATTCCCGACAACACCCGACTACGAGCTCCTACAATGAGCAGTTCTTC. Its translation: CATSDSRQHPTTSSYNEQFF.

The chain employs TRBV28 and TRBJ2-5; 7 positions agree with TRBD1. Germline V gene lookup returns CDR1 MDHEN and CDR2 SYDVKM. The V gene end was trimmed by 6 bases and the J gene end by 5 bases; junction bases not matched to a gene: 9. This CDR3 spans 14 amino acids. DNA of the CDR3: TGTGCCAGCAGCGACTTAGGGGGCGCGGAGACCCAGTACTTC. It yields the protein CASSDLGGAETQYF. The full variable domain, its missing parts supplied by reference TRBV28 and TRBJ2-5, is DVKVTQSSRYLVKRTGEKVFLECVQDMDHENMFWYRQDPGLGLRLIYFSYDVKMKEKGDIPEGYSVSREKKERFSLILESASTNQTSMYLCASSDLGGAETQYFGPGTRLLVL.

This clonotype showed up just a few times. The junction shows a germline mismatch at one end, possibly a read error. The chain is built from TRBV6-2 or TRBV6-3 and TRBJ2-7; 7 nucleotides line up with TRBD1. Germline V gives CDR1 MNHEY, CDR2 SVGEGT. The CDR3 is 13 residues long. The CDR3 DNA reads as TGTACCAGCAGTTGGACAGGCTACTACGAGCAGTACTTC. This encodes CTSSWTGYYEQYF.

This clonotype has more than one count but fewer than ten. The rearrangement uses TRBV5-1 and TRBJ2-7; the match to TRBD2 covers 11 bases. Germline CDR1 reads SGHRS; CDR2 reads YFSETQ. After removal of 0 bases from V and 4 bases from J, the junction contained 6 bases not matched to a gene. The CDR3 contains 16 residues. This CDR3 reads CASSLELAGGTYEQYF. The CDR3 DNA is TGCGCCAGCAGCTTGGAGCTAGCGGGGGGCACATACGAGCAGTACTTC.

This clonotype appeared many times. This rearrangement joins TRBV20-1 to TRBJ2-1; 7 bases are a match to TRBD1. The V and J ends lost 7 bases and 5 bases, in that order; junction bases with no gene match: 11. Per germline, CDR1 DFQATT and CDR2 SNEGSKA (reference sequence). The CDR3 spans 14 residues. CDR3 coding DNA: TGCAGTGGCTTAGGGACAGTACGAAACAATGAGCAGTTCTTC. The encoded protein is CSGLGTVRNNEQFF.

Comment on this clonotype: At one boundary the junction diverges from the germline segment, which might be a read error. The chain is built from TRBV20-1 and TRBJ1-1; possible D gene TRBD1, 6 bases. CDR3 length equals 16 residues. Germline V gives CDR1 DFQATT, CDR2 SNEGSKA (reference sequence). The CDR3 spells CSARAPEGGGHIEAFF. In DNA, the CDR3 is TGCAGTGCTAGAGCCCCCGAGGGTGGGGGGCATATTGAAGCTTTTTTT.